These T cell receptor beta chains were read from a single sample in a study of metastatic and nonmetastatic thyroid tumors. Via MiXCR, TCRdb re-called the PCR reads. The table has about 14,000 clones, around 29% seen once. The sequenced material came from tumor tissue. These receptors originate from a female donor with papillary thyroid cancer or a benign thyroid nodule (not recorded which). Some clones in this sample may be carry-over from other donors' samples. Both conserved end residues are part of each CDR3. D genes are given only for firm matches. Some rows mark clone size as missing; the rest say once, few, many or name a class of expanded clone.

clone_size j_call d_call v_call cdr3_nt cdr3_aa
many TRBJ1-2 NA TRBV3-1 TGTGCCAGCAGCCAAGATAACCCCCGTATAGGCTACACCTTC CASSQDNPRIGYTF
many TRBJ1-2 NA TRBV29-1 TGCAGCGTTGACTCGGGACGGTATGGCTACACCTTC CSVDSGRYGYTF
many TRBJ2-2 TRBD1 TRBV7-7 TGTGCTAGCAGCCAGGGGGCACCGAACACCGGGGAGCTGTTTTTT CASSQGAPNTGELFF
medium-sized TRBJ1-1 NA TRBV20-1 TGCAGTGCTAGCACAGTCTATATGAACACTGAAGCTTTCTTT CSASTVYMNTEAFF
medium-sized TRBJ2-7 TRBD1 TRBV16 TGTGCCAGCAGCCAATCTGGACAGGGAACCTACGAGCAGTACTTC CASSQSGQGTYEQYF
few TRBJ2-7 NA TRBV27 TGTGCCAGCAGTTCTTCATACGAGCAGTACTTC CASSSSYEQYF
medium-sized TRBJ1-2 NA TRBV20-1 TGCAGTGCTAGTCGCCAAGGCTATGGCTACACCTTC CSASRQGYGYTF
NA TRBJ2-1 TRBD1 TRBV20-1 TGCAGTGCTAGTATGACGAGACAGGGAACCAATGAGCAGTTCTTC CSASMTRQGTNEQFF
medium-sized TRBJ2-7 NA TRBV6-6 TGTGCCAGCAGTTATTCGCTGCAGGGCGGCGGGTCCTACGAGCAGTACTTC CASSYSLQGGGSYEQYF
many TRBJ2-3 TRBD2 TRBV5-1 TGCGCCAGCAGACTTAGCGGGGGGGCCGGAGATACGCAGTATTTT CASRLSGGAGDTQYF
NA TRBJ1-6 TRBD1 TRBV20-1 TGCAGTGCTCCCGAATTGGGGACAGGGGAAAATTCACCCCTCCACTTT CSAPELGTGENSPLHF
once TRBJ2-3 NA TRBV7-3 TGTGCCAGCAGCTTAACCGTTGGCAGGTCAGATACGCAGTATTTT CASSLTVGRSDTQYF
many TRBJ1-4 NA TRBV2 TGTGCCAGCAGAGACAGGAAAACAACTAATGAAAAACTGTTTTTT CASRDRKTTNEKLFF
NA TRBJ1-2 TRBD1 TRBV18 TGTGCCAGCTCACCCGGACAGGGAGGCGACTATGGCTACACCTTC CASSPGQGGDYGYTF
NA TRBJ2-3 TRBD2 TRBV28 TGTGCCAGCAGGGGGACTAGCGGGGTCAGGGGAGATACGCAGTATTTT CASRGTSGVRGDTQYF
few TRBJ1-2 NA TRBV27 TGTGCCAGCAGTTTATCGGGGCAGATTAATGGCTACACCTTC CASSLSGQINGYTF
medium-sized TRBJ2-3 NA TRBV7-2 TGTGCCAGCAGCTACCTAGGGGTGGATACGCAGTATTTT CASSYLGVDTQYF
medium-sized TRBJ1-5 TRBD1 TRBV2 TGTGCCAGCAGACCCGGGACAGGGGCATATCAGCCCCAGCATTTT CASRPGTGAYQPQHF
NA TRBJ1-6 NA TRBV30 TGTGCCTGGTTGGACAATTATAATTCACCCCTCCACTTT CAWLDNYNSPLHF
many TRBJ1-2 NA TRBV3-1 TGTGCCAGCAGCCAAGACGGCGGCTACACCTTC CASSQDGGYTF
NA TRBJ2-5 TRBD2 TRBV7-8 TGTGCCAGCGGCTTAATTAGCGGGAAACAGAGCCAGTACTTC CASGLISGKQSQYF
NA TRBJ2-2 NA TRBV30 TGTGCCTGGAGTGTAGGCGGCCACGGGGAGCTGTTTTTT CAWSVGGHGELFF
once TRBJ2-7 NA TRBV5-1 TGCGCCAGCAGCTTGGCCGATGAGAATTCCTACGAGCAGTACTTC CASSLADENSYEQYF
NA TRBJ2-7 NA TRBV18 TGTGCCAGCTCACCTCGGCAGGGTTCTGAGGAGCAGTACTTC CASSPRQGSEEQYF
medium-sized TRBJ1-1 NA TRBV7-9 TGTGCCAGCAGCATGGGGCCGAACACTGAAGCTTTCTTT CASSMGPNTEAFF
many TRBJ1-6 NA TRBV3-1 TGTGCCAGCAGCCAATCAGGGAGTAATTCACCCCTCCACTTT CASSQSGSNSPLHF
NA TRBJ2-3 NA TRBV11-3 TGTGCCAGCAGCTCATCCAACGTGGGAAGGGCAGATACGCAGTATTTT CASSSSNVGRADTQYF
NA TRBJ1-1 NA TRBV30 TGTGCCTGGAGCCCGGGCTATACTGAAGCTTTCTTT CAWSPGYTEAFF
NA TRBJ1-2 NA TRBV20-1 TGCAGTGCCGTAGTGAGACAGGAAGGGATGAGCTACACCTTC CSAVVRQEGMSYTF
once TRBJ2-1 TRBD1 TRBV30 TGTGCCTGGAGTCACAGGGGAAATGAGCAGTTCTTC CAWSHRGNEQFF
many TRBJ1-6 NA TRBV2 TGTGCCAGCAGTGTAAACCGGGACCGGGGGTTCCGCTTT CASSVNRDRGFRF
medium-sized TRBJ2-1 NA TRBV20-1 TGCAGTGCTAGAGTGGTCCTCCCCAATGAGCAGTTCTTC CSARVVLPNEQFF
NA TRBJ1-1 NA TRBV27 TGTGCCAGCATGAGTCAGGGGCCCACTGAAGCTTTCTTT CASMSQGPTEAFF
NA TRBJ1-2 NA TRBV18 TGTGCCAGCTCACCCCGGAATGGCTACACCTTC CASSPRNGYTF
many TRBJ1-1 NA TRBV11-2 TGTGCCAGTGGAGAGGCGCTTGGGGGGGCTTTCTTT CASGEALGGAFF
few TRBJ2-7 TRBD1 TRBV6-2/TRBV6-3 TGTGCCAGCAGTTTTGGGACAGGGTCCGAGCAGTACTTC CASSFGTGSEQYF
NA TRBJ1-2 NA TRBV6-1 TGTGCCAGCAGTGCCCGGGACGGTGGCGCTCTGTATGGCTACACCTTC CASSARDGGALYGYTF
once TRBJ2-6 NA TRBV4-2 TGTGCCAGCAGCCCCGAACAGGGAGCTGGGGCCAACGTCCTGACTTTC CASSPEQGAGANVLTF
few TRBJ1-1 NA TRBV6-6 TGTGCCAGCAGTTACAAGGGAAGGGTAACTGAAGCTTTCTTT CASSYKGRVTEAFF
NA TRBJ2-1 TRBD2 TRBV11-2 TGTGCCAGCAGCATCTCGTGGACTAGCGGCCTTAATGAGCAGTTCTTC CASSISWTSGLNEQFF
once TRBJ2-1 NA TRBV20-1 TGCAGTGCTAGAGCAGGTAGCTCCTACAATGAGCAGTTCTTC CSARAGSSYNEQFF
NA TRBJ2-3 NA TRBV5-1 TGCGCCAGCAGCTTAACTCCGTTGGGAGATACGCAGTATTTT CASSLTPLGDTQYF
NA TRBJ2-2 NA TRBV30 TGTGCCTGGAGTCGGGGGTCCGGCACCGGGGAGCTGTTTTTT CAWSRGSGTGELFF
many TRBJ2-3 NA TRBV19 TGTGCCAGTAGTATCCGGTTTCATGGCTTCACAGATACGCAGTATTTT CASSIRFHGFTDTQYF
medium-sized TRBJ2-7 NA TRBV28 TGTGCCAGCAGTTTAAGGGTGGGTCTTGAGCAGTACTTC CASSLRVGLEQYF
medium-sized TRBJ2-1 NA TRBV19 TGTGCCAGTAGTGAAAACGGGGGCAAGCAGTTCTTC CASSENGGKQFF
many TRBJ2-2 NA TRBV11-1 TGTGCCAGCAGCTTAGGAGGAGGGAGCTTTGCCGGGGAGCTGTTTTTT CASSLGGGSFAGELFF
NA TRBJ1-6 NA TRBV28 TGTGCCAGCAGTTTAAGGGGGGGCTATAATTCACCCCTCCACTTT CASSLRGGYNSPLHF
NA TRBJ2-7 TRBD1 TRBV5-5 TGTGCCAGCAGCTTGGTGGGACAGGGAGGAAGGGAAAAGTACTTC CASSLVGQGGREKYF
NA TRBJ2-1 NA TRBV4-2 TGTGCCAGCAGCCAAGATGAGGGGGGGAGTGAGCAGTTCTTC CASSQDEGGSEQFF
medium-sized TRBJ1-3 NA TRBV28 TGTGCCAGCCGAGCCAAAGATATCCGGGGGGCGTGGAGTAGAAACACCATATATTTT CASRAKDIRGAWSRNTIYF
many TRBJ1-1 NA TRBV29-1 TGCAGCGCCGTTGATAATCTGAGTGGCAGTGAAGCTTTCTTT CSAVDNLSGSEAFF
NA TRBJ2-7 TRBD2 TRBV12-3/TRBV12-4 TGTGCCAGCAGTACATCTCCGGGACTAGCGGGAGACGAGCAGTACTTC CASSTSPGLAGDEQYF
NA TRBJ2-1 NA TRBV7-8 TGTGCCAGCAGCTTGACTAATTACAATGAGCAGTTCTTC CASSLTNYNEQFF
NA TRBJ2-2 TRBD2 TRBV11-2 TGTGCCAGCAGCTTTACCCCCGGGGGGGCGAACACCGGGGAGCTGTTTTTT CASSFTPGGANTGELFF
NA TRBJ1-5 TRBD1 TRBV24-1 TGTGCCACCACATGGGCCGGGACAGGGGGCAATCAGCCCCAGCATTTT CATTWAGTGGNQPQHF
medium-sized TRBJ2-7 NA TRBV2 TGTGCCAGCAGTGAGGGGTGGCCGGGGAGCTACGAGCAGTACTTC CASSEGWPGSYEQYF
NA TRBJ1-6 TRBD1 TRBV27 TGTGCCAGCAGTCCTCGGACAGGATCTAATTCACCCCTCCACTTT CASSPRTGSNSPLHF
few TRBJ2-1 TRBD1 TRBV24-1 TGTGCCACCAGTGATCCCCGACAGGGGTTGGATGAGCAGTTCTTC CATSDPRQGLDEQFF